What follows are 9 T cell receptor beta chains derived from one specimen sequenced in a study of human T cells and chemical hapten exposure (TCRdb year 2021). Total RNA was extracted from unfractionated whole blood collected in Tempus Blood RNA tubes. The method behind the library was 5' RACE. Sequencing instrument: Illumina MiSeq. The raw public reads went through TCRdb reprocessing: fastp at Q25, MiXCR clone calling, in-frame beta chains kept. Each CDR3 protein gets just one entry, which takes the most common genes and DNA from the rows behind it. For this sample there are 150,000 or so distinct CDR3 sequences; approximately 4% appear just once. The ten largest clones take up approximately 1.4% of the sample. Source of these receptors: a female donor in good health.

This clonotype has ten or more counts. This chain joins TRBV7-6 and TRBJ2-5; 7 bases align to TRBD2. V gave up 0 bases and J gave up 1 base; unmatched junction bases: 8. CDR3 size: 17 residues. Germline V gene data show CDR1 as SGHVS and CDR2 as FNYEAQ. CDR3 sequence: CASSLALSSGSQETQYF. CDR3 bases: TGTGCCAGCAGCTTAGCGTTGTCTAGCGGATCCCAAGAGACCCAGTACTTC.

This clonotype was seen at least ten times. The chain joins TRBV6-2 or TRBV6-3 to TRBJ2-3, with D unresolved. CDR3 size: 15 residues. The germline gives CDR1 MNHEY, CDR2 SVGEGT. V was shortened by 7 bases and J by 0 bases, with 14 bases between the two germline ends. CDR3 nucleotide sequence: TGTGCCAGCAATGAACGGTGGGGTAGCACAGATACGCAGTATTTT. Residues: CASNERWGSTDTQYF.

To note about this clonotype: Since a much larger clone is just one base distant, this may be a read error. Given the absence of the conserved phenylalanine or tryptophan at the CDR3 end, a read error is likely. The limits of the CDR3 on the DNA are not certain, so only TCRdb's listed CDR3 is given. The rearrangement uses TRBV12-3 or TRBV12-4 and TRBJ1-1. The CDR3 is 12 residues long, ends included. CDR3 residues: CASSVGSGRAAS.

In its sample, this clonotype was seen a few times. The chain uses TRBV9 and TRBJ2-7, with a tentative D call TRBD2 (5 bases). CDR1 and CDR2 from the germline V gene are SGDLS and YYNGEE. Trimming removed 2 bases at V and 2 bases at J, with 8 bases between. There are 13 residues in the CDR3. CDR3 amino acids: CASSVGETYEQYF. The DNA of the CDR3 is TGTGCCAGCAGCGTCGGGGAAACCTACGAGCAGTACTTC.

This clonotype appeared a few times. This chain joins TRBV5-1 and TRBJ2-3; 10 bases fit TRBD2. Germline V lookup: CDR1 SGHRS, CDR2 YFSETQ. Trimming took 4 bases from V and 0 from J; bases not matched to a gene: 11. The CDR3 covers 18 residues. The CDR3 coding sequence is TGCGCCAGCAGCCTTAGGCCTAGCGGGGGAACCAGCACAGATACGCAGTATTTT. This gives the protein CASSLRPSGGTSTDTQYF.

This clonotype was recorded at least ten times. The chain recombines TRBV3-1 with TRBJ2-1; D is ambiguous. Trimming left V 1 base short and J 7 bases short, with 11 bases between. The CDR3 length is 14 residues. Germline V gene data show CDR1 as LGHDT and CDR2 as YNNKEL (reference sequence). CDR3 in DNA: TGTGCCAGCAGCCAAGTACTACAGAGTAATGAGCAGTTCTTC. Protein product: CASSQVLQSNEQFF.

This clonotype was counted many times. V is TRBV28 and J is TRBJ2-1; 10 nucleotides line up with TRBD2. CDR1 and CDR2 from the germline V gene are MDHEN and SYDVKM. This CDR3 comprises 16 residues. V was pared by 5 bases and J by 7 bases, with 11 bases of the junction left unmatched. The CDR3, as DNA: TGTGCCAGCAGTGTATTGAGCGGGGGGGCCGGGAATGAGCAGTTCTTC. Translating it yields CASSVLSGGAGNEQFF.

This clonotype came up many times. V usage is TRBV20-1 and J usage is TRBJ2-1; 12 bases map to TRBD2. Trimming at V came to 6 bases and at J to 9 bases, leaving 21 bases not matched to a gene. The CDR3 covers 18 residues. Germline V gene sequence: CDR1 DFQATT, CDR2 SNEGSKA (reference sequence). CDR3 region: CSAGHPSGGAFSNSEQFF. In DNA form, the CDR3 reads TGCAGTGCCGGGCATCCTAGCGGGGGGGCCTTCTCTAATAGTGAGCAGTTCTTC.

In its sample, this clonotype was seen many times. This chain joins TRBV2 and TRBJ2-7; D could derive from TRBD1 or TRBD2 (5 bases each). Germline-derived CDR1 and CDR2 are SNHLY and FYNNEI. Trimming removed 7 bases at V and 2 bases at J, with 15 bases between. The CDR3 sequence is 14 residues long. Here the CDR3 reads CASKNRGPAYEQYF. Written as DNA, the CDR3 is TGTGCCAGCAAGAACCGGGGCCCGGCCTACGAGCAGTACTTC.